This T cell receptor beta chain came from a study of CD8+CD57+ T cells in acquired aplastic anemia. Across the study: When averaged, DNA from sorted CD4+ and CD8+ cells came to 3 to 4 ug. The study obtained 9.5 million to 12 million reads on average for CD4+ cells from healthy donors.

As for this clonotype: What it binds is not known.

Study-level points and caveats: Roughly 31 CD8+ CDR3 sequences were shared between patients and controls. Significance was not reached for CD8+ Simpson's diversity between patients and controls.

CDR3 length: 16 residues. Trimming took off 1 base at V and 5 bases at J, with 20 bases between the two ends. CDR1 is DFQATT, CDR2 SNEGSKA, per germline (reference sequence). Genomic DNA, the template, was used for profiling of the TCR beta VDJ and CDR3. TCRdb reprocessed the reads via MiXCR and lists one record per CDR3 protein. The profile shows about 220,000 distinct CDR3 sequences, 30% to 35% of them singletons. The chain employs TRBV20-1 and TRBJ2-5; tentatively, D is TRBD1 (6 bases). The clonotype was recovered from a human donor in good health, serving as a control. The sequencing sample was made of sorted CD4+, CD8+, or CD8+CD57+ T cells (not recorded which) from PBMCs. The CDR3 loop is CSARGLRTVRAETQYF. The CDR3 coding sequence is TGCAGTGCTAGAGGACTTAGGACAGTCAGGGCGGAGACCCAGTACTTC.